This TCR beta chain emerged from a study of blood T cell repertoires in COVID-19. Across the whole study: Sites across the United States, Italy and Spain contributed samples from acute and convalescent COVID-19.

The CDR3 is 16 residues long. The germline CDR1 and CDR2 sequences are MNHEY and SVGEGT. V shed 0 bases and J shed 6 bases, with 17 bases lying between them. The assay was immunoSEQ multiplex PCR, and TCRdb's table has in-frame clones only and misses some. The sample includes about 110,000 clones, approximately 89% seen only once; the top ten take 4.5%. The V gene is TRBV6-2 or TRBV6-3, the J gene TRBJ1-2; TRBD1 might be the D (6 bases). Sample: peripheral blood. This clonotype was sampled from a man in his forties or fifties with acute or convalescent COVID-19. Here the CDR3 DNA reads TGTGCCAGCAGTTACTCGAGTCGGGGGGCAGGGAATGGCTACACCTTC. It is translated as CASSYSSRGAGNGYTF.